The source of this T cell receptor (beta chain) is a study of T cell responses to AZD1222 COVID-19 vaccine. TCRdb's copy holds only in-frame clones and misses some; the assay was immunoSEQ multiplex PCR. The sample holds 100,000 or so clones; around 87% are singletons and the top ten take less than 3.5%. The germline CDR1 and CDR2 sequences are SGHTA and FQGNSA. The V end was cut by 1 base, the J end by 8 bases, with 9 bases between. The CDR3 length is 13 residues. This clone has more than one count but fewer than ten. The source material was peripheral blood, sampled on day 0 of AZD1222 vaccination. The source is an adult in good health. This rearrangement joins TRBV7-2 to TRBJ2-1; D uncertain. The CDR3 region has the DNA TGTGCCAGCAGCTTAGGGTCTTTGGATGAGCAGTTCTTC. Translating it yields CASSLGSLDEQFF.